The clone carrying this TCR beta chain was found a few times. The sample holds other DNA sequences that translate to the same CDR3. Germline CDR1 SGHRS, CDR2 YFSETQ. The CDR3 extends over 15 amino acids. Trimming cost V 0 bases and J 1 base, with 5 bases left between them. The data derive from a study of shared clonotypes between healthy human individuals. Per the original methods: Filtering differed, since immunoSEQ gave only junction sequences and no quality scores. Generated by immunoSEQ multiplex PCR, the TCRdb table keeps only in-frame clones and is missing some. The V and J calls and clone size are taken from that table; D and trimming were inferred from the DNA. The table has approximately 1.5 million clones, 95% to 99% seen once; the top ten hold 0.4% to 0.55%.

The receptor was isolated from a man younger than 45 in good health. This sequence joins TRBV5-1 and TRBJ2-6; D possibly corresponds to TRBD2 (5 bases). Sequenced sample: naive CD4+ T cells sorted from blood. Stated subset: CD45RA+ positively selected. CDR3 sequence reads: CASSLAGSGANVLTF. The DNA of the CDR3 is TGCGCCAGCAGCTTGGCGGGGTCTGGGGCCAACGTCCTGACTTTC.